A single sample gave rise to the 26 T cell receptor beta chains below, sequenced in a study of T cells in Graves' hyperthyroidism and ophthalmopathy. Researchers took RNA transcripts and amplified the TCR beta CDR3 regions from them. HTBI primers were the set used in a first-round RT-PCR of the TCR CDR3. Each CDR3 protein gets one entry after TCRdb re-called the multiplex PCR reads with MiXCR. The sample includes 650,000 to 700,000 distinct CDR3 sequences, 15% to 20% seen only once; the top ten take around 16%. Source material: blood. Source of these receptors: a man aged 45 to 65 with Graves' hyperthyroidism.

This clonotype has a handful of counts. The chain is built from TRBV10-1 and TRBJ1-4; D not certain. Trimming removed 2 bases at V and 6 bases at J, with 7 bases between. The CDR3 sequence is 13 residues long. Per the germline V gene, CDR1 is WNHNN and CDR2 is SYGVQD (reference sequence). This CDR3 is CASSEGPYEKLFF. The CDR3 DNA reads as TGCGCCAGCAGTGAGGGGCCTTATGAAAAACTGTTTTTT.

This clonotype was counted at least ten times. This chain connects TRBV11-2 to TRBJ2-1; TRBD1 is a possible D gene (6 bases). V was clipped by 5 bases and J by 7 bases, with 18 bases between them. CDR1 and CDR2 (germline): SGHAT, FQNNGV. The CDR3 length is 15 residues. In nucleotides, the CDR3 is TGTGCCAGCAGCCGCAGGGGCTTCCTGGGGAATGAGCAGTTCTTC. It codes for CASSRRGFLGNEQFF.

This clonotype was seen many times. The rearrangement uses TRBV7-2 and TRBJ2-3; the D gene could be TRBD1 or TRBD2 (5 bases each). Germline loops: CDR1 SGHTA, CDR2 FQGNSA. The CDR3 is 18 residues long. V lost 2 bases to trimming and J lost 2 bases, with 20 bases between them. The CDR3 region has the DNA TGTGCCAGCAGCTTAACCAGGGCGACTGCGGGTTCCACAGATACGCAGTATTTT. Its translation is CASSLTRATAGSTDTQYF.

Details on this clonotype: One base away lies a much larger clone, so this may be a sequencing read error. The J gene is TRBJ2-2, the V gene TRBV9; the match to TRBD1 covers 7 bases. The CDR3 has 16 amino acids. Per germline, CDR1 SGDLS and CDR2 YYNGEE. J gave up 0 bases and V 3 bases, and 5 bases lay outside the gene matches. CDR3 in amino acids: CASSAVGQANTGELFF. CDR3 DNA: TGTGCCAGCAGCGCAGTTGGACAGGCGAACACCGGGGAGCTGTTTTTT.

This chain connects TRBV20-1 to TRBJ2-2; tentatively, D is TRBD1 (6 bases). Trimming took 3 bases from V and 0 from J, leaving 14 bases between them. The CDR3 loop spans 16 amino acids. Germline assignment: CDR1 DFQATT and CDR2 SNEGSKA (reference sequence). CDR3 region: CSASDRQRSNTGELFF. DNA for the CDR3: TGCAGTGCTAGCGACAGGCAACGCTCGAACACCGGGGAGCTGTTTTTT.

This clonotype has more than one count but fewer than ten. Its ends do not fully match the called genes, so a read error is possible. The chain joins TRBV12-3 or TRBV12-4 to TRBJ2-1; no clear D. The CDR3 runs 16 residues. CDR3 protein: CASSGSSRSSYSEQFF. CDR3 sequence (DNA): TGTGCCAGCAGTGGAAGTTCAAGAAGCTCCTACAGTGAGCAGTTCTTC.

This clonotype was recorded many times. This chain's CDR3 is CASSLVSGVETQYF. For the CDR3, the DNA is TGTGCCAGCAGCTTAGTATCGGGCGTAGAGACCCAGTACTTC. V and J are TRBV7-2 and TRBJ2-5; the D is unclear. CDR3 length: 14 residues. The V gene lost 1 base and the J gene lost 4 bases, with 10 bases spanning the gap. CDR1 and CDR2 from the germline V gene are SGHTA and FQGNSA.

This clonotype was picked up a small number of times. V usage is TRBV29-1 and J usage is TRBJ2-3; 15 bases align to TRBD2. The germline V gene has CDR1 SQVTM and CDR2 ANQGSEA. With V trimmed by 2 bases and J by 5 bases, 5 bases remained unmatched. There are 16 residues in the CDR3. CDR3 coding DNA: TGCAGCGTTGAACCTGGACTAGCGGGAGGGCGAGATACGCAGTATTTT. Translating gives CSVEPGLAGGRDTQYF.

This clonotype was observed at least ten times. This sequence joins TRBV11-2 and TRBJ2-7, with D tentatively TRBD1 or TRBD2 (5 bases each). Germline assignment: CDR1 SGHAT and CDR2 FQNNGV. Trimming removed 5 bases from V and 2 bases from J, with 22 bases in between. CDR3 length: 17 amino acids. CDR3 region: CASSLNARGRKTYEQYF. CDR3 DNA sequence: TGTGCCAGCAGCCTGAACGCGAGGGGACGGAAAACCTACGAGCAGTACTTC.

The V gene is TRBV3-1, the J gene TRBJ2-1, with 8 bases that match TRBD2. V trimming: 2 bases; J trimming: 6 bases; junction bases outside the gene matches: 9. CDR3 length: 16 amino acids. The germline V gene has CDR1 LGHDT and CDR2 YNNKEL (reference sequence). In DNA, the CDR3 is TGTGCCAGCAGCCAATGGGGAGCGGGAGACCGCAATGAGCAGTTCTTC. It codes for CASSQWGAGDRNEQFF.

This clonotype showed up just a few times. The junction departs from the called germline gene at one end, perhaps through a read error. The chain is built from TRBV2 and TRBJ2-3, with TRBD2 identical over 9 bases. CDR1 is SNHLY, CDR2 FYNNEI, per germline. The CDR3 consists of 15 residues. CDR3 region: CASSEGTSSTDTQYF. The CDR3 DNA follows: TGTGCCAGCAGCGAAGGGACTAGCAGCACAGATACGCAGTATTTT.

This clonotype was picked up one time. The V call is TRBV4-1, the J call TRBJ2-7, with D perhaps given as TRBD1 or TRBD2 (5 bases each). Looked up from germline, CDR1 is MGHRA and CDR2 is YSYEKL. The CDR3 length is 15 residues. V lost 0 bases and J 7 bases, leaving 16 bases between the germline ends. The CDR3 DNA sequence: TGCGCCAGCAGCCAAGAATCAAGACAGTGGAGGGAGCAGTACTTC. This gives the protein CASSQESRQWREQYF.

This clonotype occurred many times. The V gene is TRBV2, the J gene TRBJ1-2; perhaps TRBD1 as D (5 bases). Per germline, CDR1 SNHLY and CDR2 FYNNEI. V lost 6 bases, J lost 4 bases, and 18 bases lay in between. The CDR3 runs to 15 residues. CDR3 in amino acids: CASREGPGPIYGYTF. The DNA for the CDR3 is TGTGCCAGCAGGGAGGGACCGGGACCCATCTATGGCTACACCTTC.

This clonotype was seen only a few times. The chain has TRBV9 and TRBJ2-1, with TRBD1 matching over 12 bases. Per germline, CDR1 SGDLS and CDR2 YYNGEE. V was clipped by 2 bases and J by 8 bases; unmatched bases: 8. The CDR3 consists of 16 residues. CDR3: CASSVSSGQGAYEQFF. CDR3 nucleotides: TGTGCCAGCAGCGTCTCTTCGGGACAGGGGGCGTATGAGCAGTTCTTC.

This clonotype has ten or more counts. CDR3 sequence: CASGPQGLAGHSYNEQFF. CDR3 DNA sequence: TGTGCCAGCGGCCCCCAGGGACTAGCGGGCCACTCCTACAATGAGCAGTTCTTC. The J gene is TRBJ2-1, the V gene TRBV6-2 or TRBV6-3; 12 bases are shared with TRBD2. Germline V gives CDR1 MNHEY, CDR2 SVGEGT. The CDR3 runs 18 residues. With V trimmed by 8 bases and J by 0 bases, 11 bases remained unmatched.

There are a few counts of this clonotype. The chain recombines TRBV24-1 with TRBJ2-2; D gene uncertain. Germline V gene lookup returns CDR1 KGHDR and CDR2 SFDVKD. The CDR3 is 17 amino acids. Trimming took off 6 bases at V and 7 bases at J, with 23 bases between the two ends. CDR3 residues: CATSPQDPREEDGELFF. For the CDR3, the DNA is TGTGCCACCAGTCCCCAAGACCCAAGGGAAGAGGACGGGGAGCTGTTTTTT.

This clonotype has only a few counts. Written as DNA, the CDR3 is TGCAGCGTTGGAGAGGGGGTTTCCAATCAGCCCCAGCATTTT. It yields the protein CSVGEGVSNQPQHF. The chain carries TRBV29-1 and TRBJ1-5; D might be TRBD1 (6 bases). The CDR3 is 14 residues long. Deletions cut 4 bases from V and 3 bases from J, with 13 bases between. Germline V gives CDR1 SQVTM, CDR2 ANQGSEA.

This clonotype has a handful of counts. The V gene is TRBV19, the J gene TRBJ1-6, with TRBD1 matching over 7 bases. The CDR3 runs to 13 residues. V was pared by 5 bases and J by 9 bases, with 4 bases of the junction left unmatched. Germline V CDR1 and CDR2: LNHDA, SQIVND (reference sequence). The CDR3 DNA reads TGTGCCAGTAGTTTGACAGGGATTTCACCCCTCCACTTT. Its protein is CASSLTGISPLHF.

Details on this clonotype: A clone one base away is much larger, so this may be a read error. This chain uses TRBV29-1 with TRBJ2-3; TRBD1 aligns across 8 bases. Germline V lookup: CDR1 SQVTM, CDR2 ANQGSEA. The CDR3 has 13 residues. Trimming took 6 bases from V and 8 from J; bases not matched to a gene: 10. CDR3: CSVGTGQRGTQYF. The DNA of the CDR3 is TGCAGCGTGGGGACAGGACAACGGGGTACGCAGTATTTT.

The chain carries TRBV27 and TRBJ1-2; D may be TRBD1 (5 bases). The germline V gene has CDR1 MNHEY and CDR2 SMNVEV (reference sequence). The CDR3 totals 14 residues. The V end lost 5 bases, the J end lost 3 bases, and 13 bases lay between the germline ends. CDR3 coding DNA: TGTGCCAGCAGTAAACGGGACGGAGACTATGGCTACACCTTC. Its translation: CASSKRDGDYGYTF.

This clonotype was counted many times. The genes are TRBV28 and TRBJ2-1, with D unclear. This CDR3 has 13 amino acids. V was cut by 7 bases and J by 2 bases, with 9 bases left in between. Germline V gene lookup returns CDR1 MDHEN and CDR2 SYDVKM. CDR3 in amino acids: CASTSAPYNEQFF. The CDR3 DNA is TGTGCCAGCACGTCCGCGCCCTACAATGAGCAGTTCTTC.

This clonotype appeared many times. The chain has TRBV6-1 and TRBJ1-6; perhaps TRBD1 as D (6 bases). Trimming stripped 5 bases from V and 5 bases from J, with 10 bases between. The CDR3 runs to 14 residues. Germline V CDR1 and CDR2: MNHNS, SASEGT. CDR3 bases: TGTGCCAGCAGTCGGACAGCTAATAATTCACCCCTCCACTTT. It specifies CASSRTANNSPLHF.

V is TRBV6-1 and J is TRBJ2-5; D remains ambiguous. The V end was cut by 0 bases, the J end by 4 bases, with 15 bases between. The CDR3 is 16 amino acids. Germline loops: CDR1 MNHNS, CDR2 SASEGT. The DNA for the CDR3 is TGTGCCAGCAGTGAAGCGCATACGATCCTGGGAGAGACCCAGTACTTC. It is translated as CASSEAHTILGETQYF.

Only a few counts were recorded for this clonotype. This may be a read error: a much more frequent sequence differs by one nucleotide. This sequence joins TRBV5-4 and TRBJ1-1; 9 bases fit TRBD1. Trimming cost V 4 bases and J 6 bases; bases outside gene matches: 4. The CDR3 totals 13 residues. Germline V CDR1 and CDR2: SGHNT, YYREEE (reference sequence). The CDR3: CASSRDRAPEAFF. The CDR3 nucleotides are TGTGCCAGCAGCAGGGACAGGGCCCCTGAAGCTTTCTTT.

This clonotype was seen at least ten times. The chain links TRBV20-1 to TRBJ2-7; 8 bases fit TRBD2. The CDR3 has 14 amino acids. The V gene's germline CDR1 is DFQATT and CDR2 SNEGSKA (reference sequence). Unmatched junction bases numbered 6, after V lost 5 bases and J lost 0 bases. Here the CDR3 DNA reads TGCAGTGCTCGTCGTAGCGGGGACTCCTACGAGCAGTACTTC. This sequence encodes CSARRSGDSYEQYF.

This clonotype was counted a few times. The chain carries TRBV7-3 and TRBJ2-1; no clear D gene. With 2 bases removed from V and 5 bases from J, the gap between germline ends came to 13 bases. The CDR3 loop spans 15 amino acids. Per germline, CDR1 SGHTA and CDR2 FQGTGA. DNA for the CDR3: TGTGCCAGCAGCTTAGGCTATCACCCAAACAATGAGCAGTTCTTC. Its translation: CASSLGYHPNNEQFF.